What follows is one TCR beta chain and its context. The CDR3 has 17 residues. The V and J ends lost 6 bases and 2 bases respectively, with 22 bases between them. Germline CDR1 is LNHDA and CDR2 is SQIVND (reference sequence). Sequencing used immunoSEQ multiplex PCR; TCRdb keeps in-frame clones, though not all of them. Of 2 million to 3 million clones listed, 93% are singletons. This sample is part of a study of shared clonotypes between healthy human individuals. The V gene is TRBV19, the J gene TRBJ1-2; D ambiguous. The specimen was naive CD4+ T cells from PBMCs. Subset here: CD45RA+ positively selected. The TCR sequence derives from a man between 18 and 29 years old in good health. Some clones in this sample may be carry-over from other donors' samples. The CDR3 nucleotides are TGTGCCAGTAGCCTCGGTGTAGGGCTGGGGAGCAACTATGGCTACACCTTC. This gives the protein CASSLGVGLGSNYGYTF.